The 9 T cell receptor beta chains reported below all come from one sample, sequenced in a study of blood T cell repertoires in COVID-19. Repertoires were generated with immunoSEQ multiplex PCR, while TCRdb's copy carries only in-frame clones and drops some. The table has about 260,000 clones, 87% seen once. The sequencing sample was made of peripheral blood. The receptors come from a woman between 45 and 60 years old who had recovered from COVID-19.

This chain connects TRBV7-8 to TRBJ1-5; TRBD1 agrees at 7 bases. CDR1 and CDR2 (germline): SGHVS, FQNEAQ. Trimming removed 5 bases from V and 4 bases from J; junction bases left unmatched: 11. This CDR3 spans 16 amino acids. The CDR3 here is CASSDSDRVRNQPQHF. The CDR3 nucleotides are TGTGCCAGCAGCGACTCCGACAGGGTCAGAAATCAGCCCCAGCATTTT.

The gene calls are TRBV4-3 and TRBJ2-2; possible D gene TRBD1, 6 bases. CDR1 and CDR2 (germline): LGHNA, YSLEER. This CDR3 has 14 residues. V was pared by 4 bases and J by 3 bases, with 9 bases between. Here the CDR3 DNA reads TGCGCCAGCAGCCCCCCAGGGGACACCGGGGAGCTGTTTTTT. Translation gives CASSPPGDTGELFF.

J is TRBJ2-1 and V is TRBV6-2 or TRBV6-3; 9 bases map to TRBD1. Germline V CDR1 and CDR2: MNHEY, SVGEGT. J was trimmed by 12 bases and V by 5 bases; bases with no gene match: 8. The CDR3 sequence is 13 residues long. This chain's CDR3 is CASSLRTGVRQFF. The CDR3 DNA is TGTGCCAGCAGTCTACGGACAGGGGTCAGGCAGTTCTTC.

The genes are TRBV6-5 and TRBJ1-1; D perhaps matches TRBD1 (5 bases). The V gene lost 6 bases and the J gene lost 6 bases, with 17 bases spanning the gap. CDR1 MNHEY and CDR2 SVGAGI come from the germline V gene. The CDR3 has 14 amino acids. As DNA, the CDR3 is TGTGCCAGCAGCCCCGGGGGGGGATTCGCTGAAGCTTTCTTT. It is translated as CASSPGGGFAEAFF.

The chain links TRBV27 to TRBJ1-2; 7 nucleotides agree with TRBD1. Per germline, CDR1 MNHEY and CDR2 SMNVEV (reference sequence). The CDR3 has 13 amino acids. The V gene end was trimmed by 5 bases and the J gene end by 7 bases; junction bases not matched to a gene: 7. CDR3 DNA: TGTGCCAGCAGTACGGGACAGTCCCGTGGCTACACCTTC. Residues: CASSTGQSRGYTF.

This clone has a single count. This chain uses TRBV6-5 with TRBJ1-2, with 8 positions matching TRBD1. With V trimmed by 0 bases and J by 5 bases, 8 bases remained unmatched. The length of the CDR3 is 16 residues. Germline lookup yields CDR1 MNHEY and CDR2 SVGAGI. The CDR3 reads CASSYSTGEVVYGYTF. CDR3 coding DNA: TGTGCCAGCAGTTACTCGACAGGGGAGGTAGTGTATGGCTACACCTTC.

V is TRBV9 and J is TRBJ2-1; 13 bases fit TRBD2. The CDR3 totals 18 residues. Germline trimming cut 2 bases from V and 5 bases from J; bases unmatched to any gene: 10. Germline values: CDR1 SGDLS, CDR2 YYNGEE. Here the CDR3 DNA reads TGTGCCAGCAGCGTGAGTCAATCAGGGACTAGCGGGAACAATGAGCAGTTCTTC. This encodes CASSVSQSGTSGNNEQFF. Combining the CDR3 with reference TRBV9 and TRBJ2-1 gives the whole variable domain DSGVTQTPKHLITATGQRVTLRCSPRSGDLSVYWYQQSLDQGLQFLIQYYNGEERAKGNILERFSAQQFPDLHSELNLSSLELGDSALYFCASSVSQSGTSGNNEQFFGPGTRLTVL.

CDR3 nucleotides: TGTGCCTCATCCCGCGGGCCTCCAGCTAACTATGGCTACACCTTC. The encoded protein is CASSRGPPANYGYTF. The gene calls are TRBV9 and TRBJ1-2; D unresolved. Germline CDR1 reads SGDLS; CDR2 reads YYNGEE. The V end lost 10 bases, the J end lost 0 bases, and 19 bases lay between the germline ends. This CDR3 has 15 residues.

The gene calls are TRBV12-3 or TRBV12-4 and TRBJ1-1; 8 bases are a match to TRBD1. Trimming removed 6 bases from V and 4 bases from J; junction bases left unmatched: 4. The CDR3 spans 13 residues. This CDR3 is CASSRTGGTEAFF. The CDR3 nucleotides read TGTGCCAGCAGCAGAACAGGGGGCACTGAAGCTTTCTTT.